Here is one T cell receptor (beta chain) with its context. Antigen specificity is unknown. Germline assignment: CDR1 SGHTA and CDR2 FQGTGA. The CDR3 extends over 16 amino acids. V was shortened by 4 bases and J by 5 bases, with 18 bases between the two germline ends. The data originate from a study of CD8+ T cells in alopecia areata. Background on the study: The tofacitinib course ran for 6 to 18 months and was followed by 6 months off drug.

RNA extraction was followed by reverse transcription into cDNA, which acted as the sequencing template. Sequencing used immunoSEQ multiplex PCR; TCRdb keeps in-frame clones, though not all of them. The table lists 150,000 to 160,000 clones, about 50% of them singletons, with approximately 19% in the top ten. Study-level findings and limits: There were also resident alphabeta T cells of normal skin sequenced in scalp samples.

The starting material was CD8+ T cells sorted from blood, obtained at week 0. The receptor's source is a human donor with alopecia areata. V usage is TRBV7-3 and J usage is TRBJ2-1, with unresolved D. The CDR3 nucleotides are TGTGCCAGCAGCTCGACCAGCCTTCGGCCCAACAATGAGCAGTTCTTC. It yields the protein CASSSTSLRPNNEQFF. The variable domain in full, completed from reference TRBV7-3 and TRBJ2-1, reads GAGVSQTPSNKVTEKGKYVELRCDPISGHTALYWYRQSLGQGPEFLIYFQGTGAADDSGLPNDRFFAVRPEGSVSTLKIQRTERGDSAVYLCASSSTSLRPNNEQFFGPGTRLTVL.